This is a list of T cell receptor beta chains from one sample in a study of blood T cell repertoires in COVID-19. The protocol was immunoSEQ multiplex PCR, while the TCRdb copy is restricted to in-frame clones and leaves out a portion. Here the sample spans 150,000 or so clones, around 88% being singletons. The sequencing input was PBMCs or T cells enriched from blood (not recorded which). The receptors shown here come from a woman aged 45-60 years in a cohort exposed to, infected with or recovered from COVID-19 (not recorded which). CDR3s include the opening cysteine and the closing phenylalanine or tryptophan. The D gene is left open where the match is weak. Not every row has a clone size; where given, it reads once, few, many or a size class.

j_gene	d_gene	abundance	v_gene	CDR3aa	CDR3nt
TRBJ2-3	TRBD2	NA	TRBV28	CASSSTSGGSDTQYF	TGTGCCAGCAGTTCGACTAGCGGGGGGTCTGATACGCAGTATTTT
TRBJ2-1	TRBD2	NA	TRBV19	CASRNGLADNEQFF	TGTGCCAGTAGAAACGGACTAGCGGATAATGAGCAGTTCTTC
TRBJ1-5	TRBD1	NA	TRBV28	CASSLAFGQGNQPQHF	TGTGCCAGCAGTTTAGCGTTCGGACAGGGGAATCAGCCCCAGCATTTT
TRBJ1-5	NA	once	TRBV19	CASSIPLDSYQPQHF	TGTGCCAGTAGTATCCCCTTGGACAGCTATCAGCCCCAGCATTTT
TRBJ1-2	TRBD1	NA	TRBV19	CASSTRDRGTGYTF	TGTGCCAGTAGTACCCGAGACAGGGGTACTGGCTACACCTTC
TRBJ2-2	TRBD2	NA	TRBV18	CASSSSAGVNTGELFF	TGTGCCAGCTCATCCTCCGCGGGGGTGAACACCGGGGAGCTGTTTTTT
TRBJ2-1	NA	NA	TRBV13	CASSLGDRDPSSYNEQFF	TGTGCCAGCAGCTTAGGGGACCGGGATCCAAGCTCCTACAATGAGCAGTTCTTC
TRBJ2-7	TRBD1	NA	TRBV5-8	CASSLRTGGFYEQYF	TGTGCCAGCAGCTTGAGGACAGGGGGTTTCTACGAGCAGTACTTC
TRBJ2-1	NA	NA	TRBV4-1	CASSQLQTTGSSYNEQFF	TGCGCCAGCAGCCAACTACAAACAACAGGGAGCTCCTACAATGAGCAGTTCTTC
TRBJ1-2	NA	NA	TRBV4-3	CASSQDPSYGYTF	TGCGCCAGCAGCCAAGACCCTTCGTATGGCTACACCTTC
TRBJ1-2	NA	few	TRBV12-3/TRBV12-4	CASSLVRDGYTF	TGTGCCAGCAGTTTAGTCCGGGATGGCTACACCTTC
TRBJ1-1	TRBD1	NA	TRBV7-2	CASSLVTGPSMAEAFF	TGTGCCAGCAGCTTAGTGACAGGGCCTTCGATGGCTGAAGCTTTCTTT
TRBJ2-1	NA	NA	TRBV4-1	CASSQGPSDNEQFF	TGCGCCAGCAGCCAGGGCCCCTCGGACAATGAGCAGTTCTTC
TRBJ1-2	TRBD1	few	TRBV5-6	CASSPQGGGYGYTF	TGTGCCAGCAGCCCCCAGGGGGGCGGCTATGGCTACACCTTC
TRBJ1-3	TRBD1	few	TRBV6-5	CASSNRGSGNTIYF	TGTGCCAGCAGTAACAGGGGGTCTGGAAACACCATATATTTT
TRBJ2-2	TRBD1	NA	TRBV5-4	CASSLDGTGANTGELFF	TGTGCCAGCAGCTTGGACGGGACAGGGGCGAACACCGGGGAGCTGTTTTTT
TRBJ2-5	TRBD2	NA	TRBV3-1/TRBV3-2	CASSLPGGGQETQYF	TGTGCCAGCAGCCTCCCGGGCGGGGGCCAAGAGACCCAGTACTTC
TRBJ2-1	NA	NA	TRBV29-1	CSVVEPKGYNEQFF	TGCAGCGTTGTAGAGCCTAAGGGGTACAATGAGCAGTTCTTC
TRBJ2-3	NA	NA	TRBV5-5	CASSPGWKTDTQYF	TGTGCCAGCAGCCCAGGGTGGAAAACAGATACGCAGTATTTT
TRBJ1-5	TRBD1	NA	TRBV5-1	CASSLGDSNNQPQHF	TGCGCCAGCAGCTTGGGGGACAGTAACAATCAGCCCCAGCATTTT
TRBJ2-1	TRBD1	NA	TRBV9	CASSARTGSYNEQFF	TGTGCCAGCAGCGCGAGGACAGGGTCCTACAATGAGCAGTTCTTC
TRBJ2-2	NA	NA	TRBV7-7	CASSLQGVENTGELFF	TGTGCTAGCAGCTTACAAGGGGTGGAGAACACCGGGGAGCTGTTTTTT
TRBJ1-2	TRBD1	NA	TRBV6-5	CASSYVQGQDYGYTF	TGTGCCAGCAGTTACGTCCAAGGACAGGACTATGGCTACACCTTC
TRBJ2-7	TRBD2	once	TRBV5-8	CASSLVAGAPQEQYF	TGTGCCAGCAGCTTGGTAGCGGGAGCCCCCCAGGAGCAGTACTTC
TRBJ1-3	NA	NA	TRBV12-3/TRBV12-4	CASSLERGDTIYF	TGTGCCAGCAGCCTTGAGCGGGGCGACACCATATATTTT
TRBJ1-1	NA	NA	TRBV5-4	CASSLEGLNTEAFF	TGTGCCAGCAGCTTGGAGGGGTTGAACACTGAAGCTTTCTTT
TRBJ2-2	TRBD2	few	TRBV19	CASEGLAGAWTGELFF	TGTGCCAGCGAGGGACTAGCGGGAGCCTGGACCGGGGAGCTGTTTTTT
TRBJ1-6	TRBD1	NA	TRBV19	CASSPQPWTGGNSPLHF	TGTGCCAGTAGTCCCCAACCCTGGACAGGGGGCAATTCACCCCTCCACTTT
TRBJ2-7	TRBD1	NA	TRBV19	CASSPNRGLTSYEQYF	TGTGCCAGTAGCCCCAACAGGGGTCTTACCTCCTACGAGCAGTACTTC
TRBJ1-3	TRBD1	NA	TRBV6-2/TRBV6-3	CASSRGQGAGNTIYF	TGTGCCAGCAGCCGCGGACAGGGAGCTGGAAACACCATATATTTT
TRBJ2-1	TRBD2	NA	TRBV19	CASQTRVPGLAGAYNEQFF	TGTGCCAGTCAAACCCGAGTTCCGGGACTAGCGGGTGCCTACAATGAGCAGTTCTTC
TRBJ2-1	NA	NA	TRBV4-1	CASSLVGSSYNEQFF	TGCGCCAGCAGCCTCGTCGGGAGCTCCTACAATGAGCAGTTCTTC
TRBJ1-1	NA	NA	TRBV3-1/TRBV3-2	CASSQDPGVTEAFF	TGTGCCAGCAGCCAAGATCCAGGGGTGACTGAAGCTTTCTTT
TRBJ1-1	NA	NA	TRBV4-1	CASSQAADSTEAFF	TGCGCCAGCAGCCAGGCTGCCGACTCTACTGAAGCTTTCTTT
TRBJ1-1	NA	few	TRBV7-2	CASSYRLNTEAFF	TGTGCCAGCAGCTACAGGCTGAACACTGAAGCTTTCTTT
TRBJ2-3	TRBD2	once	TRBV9	CASSVGGVTDTQYF	TGTGCCAGCAGCGTTGGGGGGGTCACAGATACGCAGTATTTT
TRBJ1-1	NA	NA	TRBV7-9	CASSLLDNLLNTEAFF	TGTGCCAGCAGCTTGCTGGACAACCTCTTGAACACTGAAGCTTTCTTT
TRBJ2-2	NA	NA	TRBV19	CASRRTADTGELFF	TGTGCCAGTAGGAGGACAGCTGACACCGGGGAGCTGTTTTTT
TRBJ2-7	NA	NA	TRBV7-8	CASNVQGATEQYF	TGTGCCAGCAACGTCCAGGGCGCGACAGAGCAGTACTTC
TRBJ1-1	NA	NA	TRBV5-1	CASSLTGWTEAFF	TGCGCCAGCAGCTTGACAGGGTGGACTGAAGCTTTCTTT
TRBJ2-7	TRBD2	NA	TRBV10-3	CATFSGLADEQYF	TGTGCCACCTTCTCGGGACTAGCAGACGAGCAGTACTTC
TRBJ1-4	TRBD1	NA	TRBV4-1	CASSQDPGQENEKLFF	TGCGCCAGCAGCCAAGATCCGGGACAGGAGAATGAAAAACTGTTTTTT
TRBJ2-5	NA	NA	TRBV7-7	CASSLASGRQETQYF	TGTGCTAGCAGCTTAGCGTCTGGCAGACAAGAGACCCAGTACTTC
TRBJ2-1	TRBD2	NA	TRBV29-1	CTYAGGDEQFF	TGCACCTATGCGGGGGGCGATGAGCAGTTCTTC
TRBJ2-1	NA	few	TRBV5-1	CASSLDLGDEQFF	TGCGCCAGCAGCTTGGACTTGGGCGATGAGCAGTTCTTC
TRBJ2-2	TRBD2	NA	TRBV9	CASSASGGATGELFF	TGTGCCAGCAGTGCTAGCGGGGGGGCCACCGGGGAGCTGTTTTTT
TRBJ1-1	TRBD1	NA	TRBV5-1	CASSTWDRGRAEAFF	TGCGCCAGCAGCACCTGGGACAGGGGAAGAGCTGAAGCTTTCTTT
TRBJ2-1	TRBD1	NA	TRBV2	CASSVGTVSYNEQFF	TGTGCCAGCAGTGTGGGGACAGTCTCCTACAATGAGCAGTTCTTC
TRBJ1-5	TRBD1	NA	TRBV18	CASSPGTGDQPQHF	TGTGCCAGCTCACCCGGGACAGGGGATCAGCCCCAGCATTTT
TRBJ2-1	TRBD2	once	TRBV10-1	CASSGTSGGSVNEQFF	TGCGCCAGCAGTGGTACTAGCGGGGGTTCGGTCAATGAGCAGTTCTTC
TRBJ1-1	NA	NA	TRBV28	CASSLSGGTEAFF	TGTGCCAGCAGTTTGTCGGGGGGCACTGAAGCTTTCTTT
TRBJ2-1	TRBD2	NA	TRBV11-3	CASSLGRGGYNEQFF	TGTGCCAGCAGCTTAGGTCGGGGGGGATACAATGAGCAGTTCTTC
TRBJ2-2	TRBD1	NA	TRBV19	CASSISGTGATGELFF	TGTGCCAGTAGTATTTCAGGGACAGGGGCCACCGGGGAGCTGTTTTTT